The sequence of this T cell receptor beta chain was determined in a study of response to subunit inactivated influenza vaccine. Whole-study results and caveats: Authors suggested each seasonal influenza vaccination recruits few new T cells.

TCRdb re-derived calls from the RT-PCR reads in MiXCR, one entry per CDR3 protein. The table has about 190,000 distinct CDR3 sequences, approximately 15% seen once; the top ten hold about 28%. This clonotype came up many times. Its matching antigen is unknown. The V and J ends lost 0 bases and 3 bases respectively, with 4 bases between them. Germline values: CDR1 MNHEY, CDR2 SVGAGI. CDR3 length: 13 amino acids. This rearrangement joins TRBV6-5 to TRBJ2-3, with D uncertain. The specimen comprised CD8+ T cells sorted from PBMCs, sampled more than 4 days after vaccination. This clonotype originated in a man aged 45-60 years who received an inactivated influenza vaccine. The CDR3 bases are TGTGCCAGCAGTTACTCGATAACAGATACGCAGTATTTT. Residues: CASSYSITDTQYF.